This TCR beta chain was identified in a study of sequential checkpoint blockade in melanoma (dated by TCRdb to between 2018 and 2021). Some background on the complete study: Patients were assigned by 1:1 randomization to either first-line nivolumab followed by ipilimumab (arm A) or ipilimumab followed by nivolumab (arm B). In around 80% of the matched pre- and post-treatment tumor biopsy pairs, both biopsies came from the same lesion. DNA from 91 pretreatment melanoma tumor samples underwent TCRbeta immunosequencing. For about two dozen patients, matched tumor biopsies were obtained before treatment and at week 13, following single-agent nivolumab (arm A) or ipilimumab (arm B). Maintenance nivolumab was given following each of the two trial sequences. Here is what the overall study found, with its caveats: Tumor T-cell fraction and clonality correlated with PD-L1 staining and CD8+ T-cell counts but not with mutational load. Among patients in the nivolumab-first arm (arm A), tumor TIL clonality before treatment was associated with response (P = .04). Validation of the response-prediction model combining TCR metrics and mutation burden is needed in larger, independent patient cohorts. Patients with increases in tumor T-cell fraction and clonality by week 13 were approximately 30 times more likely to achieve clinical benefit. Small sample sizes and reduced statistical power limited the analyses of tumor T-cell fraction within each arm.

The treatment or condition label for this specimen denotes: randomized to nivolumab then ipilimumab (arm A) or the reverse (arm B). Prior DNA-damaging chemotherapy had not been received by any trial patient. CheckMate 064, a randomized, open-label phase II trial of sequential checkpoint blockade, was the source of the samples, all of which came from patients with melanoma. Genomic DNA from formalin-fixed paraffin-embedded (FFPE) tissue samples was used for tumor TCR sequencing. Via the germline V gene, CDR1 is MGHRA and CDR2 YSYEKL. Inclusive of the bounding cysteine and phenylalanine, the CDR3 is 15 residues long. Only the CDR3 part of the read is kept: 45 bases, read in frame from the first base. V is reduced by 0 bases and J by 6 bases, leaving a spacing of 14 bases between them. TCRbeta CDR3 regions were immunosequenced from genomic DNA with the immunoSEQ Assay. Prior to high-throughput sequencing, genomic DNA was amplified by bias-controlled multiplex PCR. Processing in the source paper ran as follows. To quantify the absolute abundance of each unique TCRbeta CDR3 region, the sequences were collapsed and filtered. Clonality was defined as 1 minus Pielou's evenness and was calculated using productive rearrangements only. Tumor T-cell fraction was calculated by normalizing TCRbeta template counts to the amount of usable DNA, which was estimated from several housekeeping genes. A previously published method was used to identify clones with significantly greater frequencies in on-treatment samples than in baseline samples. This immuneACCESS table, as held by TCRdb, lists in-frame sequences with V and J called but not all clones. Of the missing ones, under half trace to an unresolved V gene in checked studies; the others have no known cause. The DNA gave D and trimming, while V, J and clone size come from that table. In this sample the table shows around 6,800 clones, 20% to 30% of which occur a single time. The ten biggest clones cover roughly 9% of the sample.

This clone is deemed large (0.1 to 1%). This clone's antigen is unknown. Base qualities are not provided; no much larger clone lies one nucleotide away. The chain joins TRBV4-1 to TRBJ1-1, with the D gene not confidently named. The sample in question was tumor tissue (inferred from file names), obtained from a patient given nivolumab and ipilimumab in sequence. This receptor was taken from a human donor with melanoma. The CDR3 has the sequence CASSQDRVTKPEAFF. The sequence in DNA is TGCGCCAGCAGCCAAGACCGCGTGACGAAGCCTGAAGCTTTCTTT.